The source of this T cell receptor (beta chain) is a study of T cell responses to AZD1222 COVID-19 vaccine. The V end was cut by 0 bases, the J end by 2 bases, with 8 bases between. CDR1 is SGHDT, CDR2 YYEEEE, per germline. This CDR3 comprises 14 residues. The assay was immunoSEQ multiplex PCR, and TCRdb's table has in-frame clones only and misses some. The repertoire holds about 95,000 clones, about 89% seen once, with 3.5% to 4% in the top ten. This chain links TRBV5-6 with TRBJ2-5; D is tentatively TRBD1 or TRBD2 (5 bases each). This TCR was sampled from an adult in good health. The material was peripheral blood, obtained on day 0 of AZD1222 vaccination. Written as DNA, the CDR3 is TGTGCCAGCAGCTTGGGGGGGAATCAAGAGACCCAGTACTTC. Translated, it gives CASSLGGNQETQYF.